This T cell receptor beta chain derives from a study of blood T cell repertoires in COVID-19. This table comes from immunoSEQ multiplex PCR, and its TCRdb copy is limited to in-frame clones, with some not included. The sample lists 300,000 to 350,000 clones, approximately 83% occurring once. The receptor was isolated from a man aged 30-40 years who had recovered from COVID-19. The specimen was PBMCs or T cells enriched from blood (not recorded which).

The CDR3 DNA reads TGTGCCATCAGTGAGTCAGAAGGGGGATCCTACGAGCAGTACTTC. Translated, it gives CAISESEGGSYEQYF. The gene calls are TRBV10-3 and TRBJ2-7; perhaps TRBD1 as D (6 bases). CDR3 size: 15 residues. Germline CDR1 reads ENHRY; CDR2 reads SYGVKD. Trimming pared 0 bases from V and 1 base from J, leaving 10 bases between.